Listed here is a single T cell receptor (beta chain). This specimen belongs to a study of memory CD4+ T cells and cytomegalovirus serostatus. Background on the study: Healthy Belgian adult donors included about 10 CMV-positive and 20 to 30 CMV-negative people.

CDR3 length equals 17 residues. Germline V gene data show CDR1 as SGDLS and CDR2 as YYNGEE. Trimming took 0 bases from V and 8 from J; bases not matched to a gene: 11. The sort gate was single viable CD3+CD4+CD8-CD45RO+ cells for memory CD4+ T cells. Original analysis: Out-of-frame sequences were removed, leaving around 2.2 million distinct TCRbeta sequences. Produced via immunoSEQ multiplex PCR; TCRdb's table is partial and in-frame only. V and J calls plus clone size are reproduced from that table; the DNA served to infer D and trimming. Of under 50,000 clones in the sample, around four fifths were seen once.

Sequenced: memory CD4+ T cells from blood. The V gene is TRBV9, the J gene TRBJ2-1; 10 positions match TRBD2. The receptor comes from an adult in good health and CMV-seronegative. The CDR3 sequence: CASSVATGAGGPDEQFF. CDR3 DNA: TGTGCCAGCAGCGTAGCCACGGGAGCGGGGGGGCCCGATGAGCAGTTCTTC.